The 19 T cell receptor beta chains presented below share a single source sample, sequenced in a study of blood T cells in healthy people across ages. A J-beta primer mix and a sample-barcoded 5' primer were used in a second PCR of roughly 6 to 11 cycles. TCRdb re-derived calls from the 5' RACE reads in MiXCR, one entry per CDR3 protein. The sample records hundreds of thousands of distinct CDR3 sequences, just over 55% being singletons. The sequenced sample was blood. These receptors all stem from a middle-aged man in good health.

This clonotype was seen more than once but under ten times. This chain joins TRBV5-1 and TRBJ2-4; 11 bases are a match to TRBD2. The DNA end is a closer match to TRBJ2-5, so the J assignment may be wrong. The CDR3 loop spans 16 amino acids. CDR1 is SGHRS, CDR2 YFSETQ, per germline. In nucleotides, the CDR3 is TGCGCCAGCAGCTTGTTGGCTAGCGGGGGGTATGAGACCCAGTACTTC. Translating gives CASSLLASGGYETQYF.

The V gene is TRBV20-1, the J gene TRBJ2-5; perhaps TRBD2 as D (6 bases). The J call may be incorrect, as the DNA end agrees better with TRBJ2-7. CDR1 and CDR2 (germline): DFQATT, SNEGSKA (reference sequence). This CDR3 has 14 amino acids. The CDR3 reads CSARSRLGGVEQYF. Written as DNA, the CDR3 is TGCAGTGCTAGATCCCGTCTGGGGGGTGTCGAGCAGTACTTC.

A word on this clonotype: One junction end disagrees with the germline gene, perhaps due to a read error. V is TRBV7-2 and J is TRBJ1-4; D not resolved. Germline CDR1 is SGHTA and CDR2 is FQGNSA. The CDR3 is 15 residues long. The CDR3 nucleotides are TGTGCCAGCAGCCTGAATCCCGGATCAGGTGAAGAACTGTTTTTT. This sequence encodes CASSLNPGSGEELFF.

The CDR3 nucleotides are TGTGCCAGCAGTTTATCCAATCTAGCGGGTAGCACAGATACGCAGTATTTT. Translated: CASSLSNLAGSTDTQYF. The chain joins TRBV27 to TRBJ2-3; 8 positions agree with TRBD2. Germline values: CDR1 MNHEY, CDR2 SMNVEV (reference sequence). The CDR3 covers 17 residues. The trim removed 0 bases at V and 0 bases at J, leaving 5 bases unmatched.

The table lists this clonotype with a few counts. The chain recombines TRBV5-1 with TRBJ2-1; TRBD2 aligns across 11 bases. The CDR3 sequence is 15 residues long. Trimming at V came to 4 bases and at J to 8 bases, leaving 8 bases not matched to a gene. Germline V gene data show CDR1 as SGHRS and CDR2 as YFSETQ. CDR3 in amino acids: CASSPTSGSLDEQFF. The CDR3 nucleotides read TGCGCCAGCAGCCCCACTAGCGGGAGTCTCGATGAGCAGTTCTTC.

This clonotype occurred many times. The chain has TRBV7-9 and TRBJ2-5, with D possibly matching TRBD2 (5 bases). The V and J ends lost 4 bases and 8 bases respectively, with 11 bases between them. CDR3 size: 12 residues. Germline V gene lookup returns CDR1 SEHNR and CDR2 FQNEAQ (reference sequence). The DNA of the CDR3 is TGTGCCAGCAGCTCCCCTCGGGAAACCCAGTACTTC. Translated, it gives CASSSPRETQYF.

The gene calls are TRBV18 and TRBJ2-1; the D is unclear. Matching the DNA end better, TRBJ2-7 makes the J call doubtful. The CDR3 is 11 amino acids. The germline V gene has CDR1 KGHSH and CDR2 LQKENI. CDR3 sequence reads: CASSFDNEQYF. The CDR3 region has the DNA TGTGCCAGCTCATTCGACAATGAGCAGTACTTC.

As DNA, the CDR3 is TGTGCCAGCTGGGGAACCGGGACAGGGGCAACCTACGAGCAGTACTTC. Protein sequence: CASWGTGTGATYEQYF. This sequence joins TRBV28 and TRBJ2-7; TRBD1 matches 10 bases. The CDR3 runs to 16 residues. The germline gives CDR1 MDHEN, CDR2 SYDVKM. The V gene end was trimmed by 8 bases and the J gene end by 2 bases; junction bases not matched to a gene: 12. The complete variable domain, with remaining parts taken from reference TRBV28 and TRBJ2-7, reads DVKVTQSSRYLVKRTGEKVFLECVQDMDHENMFWYRQDPGLGLRLIYFSYDVKMKEKGDIPEGYSVSREKKERFSLILESASTNQTSMYLCASWGTGTGATYEQYFGPGTRLTVT.

This clonotype is a singleton in its sample. The rearrangement links TRBV6-6 to TRBJ2-7, with TRBD1 matching over 11 bases. The CDR3 has 14 residues. The germline CDR1 and CDR2 sequences are MNHNY and SVGAGI (reference sequence). Trimming took 2 bases from V and 7 from J; bases not matched to a gene: 4. The CDR3 nucleotides are TGTGCCAGCAGTTACGGACAGGGGGCGGGTGAGCAGTACTTC. Translated, it gives CASSYGQGAGEQYF.

This clonotype has just a few counts. The V and J genes are TRBV7-3 and TRBJ1-6, with D possibly matching TRBD1 (6 bases). Germline CDR1 reads SGHTA; CDR2 reads FQGTGA. The V end lost 2 bases, the J end lost 9 bases, and 8 bases lay between the germline ends. The CDR3 is 13 amino acids. The CDR3 sequence is CASSLHRVSPLHF. CDR3 nucleotide sequence: TGTGCCAGCAGCTTACACAGGGTTTCACCCCTCCACTTT. Using reference TRBV7-3 and TRBJ1-6 for the parts outside the CDR3, the full variable domain is GAGVSQTPSNKVTEKGKYVELRCDPISGHTALYWYRQSLGQGPEFLIYFQGTGAADDSGLPNDRFFAVRPEGSVSTLKIQRTERGDSAVYLCASSLHRVSPLHFGNGTRLTVT.

J is TRBJ2-5 and V is TRBV6-2 or TRBV6-3; D remains ambiguous. Germline V gene lookup returns CDR1 MNHEY and CDR2 SVGEGT. The V end lost 3 bases, the J end lost 3 bases, and 11 bases lay between the germline ends. The CDR3 totals 14 residues. CDR3 coding DNA: TGTGCCAGCAGTTATACCCGCGGAGAAGAGACCCAGTACTTC. This translates into CASSYTRGEETQYF.

This chain's CDR3 is CASSYRPWASGSQYYEQYF. The CDR3 DNA follows: TGTGCCAGCAGCTACCGACCATGGGCTAGCGGGAGTCAATATTACGAGCAGTACTTC. The chain is built from TRBV11-2 and TRBJ2-7; 10 positions match TRBD2. With V trimmed by 4 bases and J by 4 bases, 19 bases remained unmatched. Germline loops: CDR1 SGHAT, CDR2 FQNNGV. The CDR3 consists of 19 residues.

This chain joins TRBV4-1 and TRBJ2-7; TRBD1 agrees at 11 bases. This CDR3 is built from 16 residues. After removal of 3 bases from V and 2 bases from J, the junction contained 6 bases not matched to a gene. Germline values: CDR1 MGHRA, CDR2 YSYEKL. In DNA, the CDR3 is TGCGCCAGCAGCCACGGGACAGGGGGAATGACCTACGAGCAGTACTTC. This codes for CASSHGTGGMTYEQYF.

This clonotype was observed a few times. This chain connects TRBV20-1 to TRBJ2-5; tentatively, D is TRBD2 (5 bases). Between the trimmed V and J ends, which lost 5 bases and 4 bases, there was a span of 11 bases. The germline V gene has CDR1 DFQATT and CDR2 SNEGSKA (reference sequence). This CDR3 has 12 amino acids. The CDR3 DNA reads as TGCAGTGCTCCCGGACTGTTAGAGACCCAGTACTTC. Encoded protein: CSAPGLLETQYF.

V is TRBV2 and J is TRBJ2-1; no definite D call. There are 10 residues in the CDR3. Trimming pared 4 bases from V and 9 bases from J, leaving 4 bases between. CDR1 and CDR2 from the germline V gene are SNHLY and FYNNEI. CDR3 DNA: TGTGCCAGCAGTGGGTGTGAGCAGTTCTTC. It specifies CASSGCEQFF.

V gene TRBV14 combines with J gene TRBJ1-4; D is uncertain. This CDR3 is 17 amino acids long. Germline CDR1 is SGHDN and CDR2 is FVKESK. V lost 3 bases, J lost 0 bases, and 14 bases lay in between. The DNA for the CDR3 is TGTGCCAGCAGCCAGTGGCAGGCAGATGCAACTAATGAAAAACTGTTTTTT. Amino acid sequence: CASSQWQADATNEKLFF.

This clonotype was seen a handful of times. The chain recombines TRBV9 with TRBJ1-4; D gene ambiguous. The V gene lost 0 bases and the J gene lost 8 bases, with 8 bases spanning the gap. Per germline, CDR1 SGDLS and CDR2 YYNGEE. The CDR3 is 13 amino acids. As DNA, the CDR3 is TGTGCCAGCAGCGTAGGTGGAGGGGAAAAACTGTTTTTT. Its protein product is CASSVGGGEKLFF. The full variable domain, in which reference TRBV9 and TRBJ1-4 provide the parts outside the CDR3, is DSGVTQTPKHLITATGQRVTLRCSPRSGDLSVYWYQQSLDQGLQFLIQYYNGEERAKGNILERFSAQQFPDLHSELNLSSLELGDSALYFCASSVGGGEKLFFGSGTQLSVL.

With respect to this clonotype: This may stem from a read error, because a much larger clone lies one nucleotide away. The V and J genes are TRBV3-1 and TRBJ2-5; possibly TRBD1 for D (5 bases). Trimming cost V 1 base and J 1 base, with 7 bases left between them. This CDR3 contains 14 residues. Germline CDR1 reads LGHDT; CDR2 reads YNNKEL (reference sequence). The CDR3 is CASSQADTQETQYF. The CDR3 coding sequence is TGTGCCAGCAGCCAAGCGGACACCCAAGAGACCCAGTACTTC.

The chain joins TRBV5-1 to TRBJ2-7, with TRBD2 as a possible D gene (6 bases). The CDR3 totals 15 residues. The V gene's germline CDR1 is SGHRS and CDR2 YFSETQ. With 5 bases removed from V and 2 bases from J, the gap between germline ends came to 17 bases. The CDR3 DNA sequence: TGCGCCAGCAGTCAAGGCTCGGGGGTCACCTACGAGCAGTACTTC. Translation gives CASSQGSGVTYEQYF.